These 10 T cell receptor beta chains originate from one sample sequenced in a study of T cell responses to AZD1222 COVID-19 vaccine. Measured with immunoSEQ multiplex PCR; TCRdb has only the in-frame clones, and not every one. Of roughly 120,000 clones listed, approximately 89% were seen once; the top ten hold 4.4%. The sequencing used peripheral blood, collected 28 days after the second AZD1222 dose. All receptors derive from an adult who received the AZD1222 COVID-19 vaccine.

CDR3 protein: CASSVWTGNTEAFF. The CDR3 coding sequence is TGTGCCAGCAGCGTATGGACAGGAAACACTGAAGCTTTCTTT. The chain joins TRBV7-9 to TRBJ1-1; 7 nucleotides match TRBD1. The J segment lost 2 bases and the V segment lost 5 bases, leaving 5 bases of the junction unmatched. The CDR3 extends over 14 amino acids. CDR1 and CDR2 (germline): SEHNR, FQNEAQ (reference sequence). The full variable domain, rest sourced from reference TRBV7-9 and TRBJ1-1, is DTGVSQNPRHKITKRGQNVTFRCDPISEHNRLYWYRQTLGQGPEFLTYFQNEAQLEKSRLLSDRFSAERPKGSFSTLEIQRTEQGDSAMYLCASSVWTGNTEAFFGQGTRLTVV.

The chain couples TRBV3-1 (or the pseudogene TRBV3-2) to TRBJ2-3, with D perhaps TRBD2 (6 bases). V was clipped by 4 bases and J by 7 bases, with 18 bases between them. The CDR3 totals 15 residues. Germline V gene sequence: CDR1 LGHDT, CDR2 YNNKEL (reference sequence). CDR3 nucleotides: TGTGCCAGCAGCCCAACGGAGGGCGCGGGGTATACGCAGTATTTT. This gives the protein CASSPTEGAGYTQYF.

The CDR3 sequence: CASSPPGFWRAMNTEAFF. DNA for the CDR3: TGTGCCAGCAGTCCACCTGGTTTTTGGAGGGCTATGAACACTGAAGCTTTCTTT. The rearrangement uses TRBV28 and TRBJ1-1; D is ambiguous. V shed 5 bases and J shed 0 bases, with 22 bases lying between them. This CDR3 has 18 amino acids. Germline V CDR1 and CDR2: MDHEN, SYDVKM.

The gene calls are TRBV25-1 and TRBJ2-1, with D unresolved. CDR1 and CDR2 from the germline V gene are MGHDK and SYGVNS. Trimming took 8 bases from V and 0 from J, leaving 11 bases between them. The CDR3 spans 14 residues. In nucleotides, the CDR3 is TGTGCCAGCGGCAGGTCTAGCTCCTACAATGAGCAGTTCTTC. Amino acids: CASGRSSSYNEQFF.

This clone was picked up a small number of times. The rearrangement uses TRBV6-5 and TRBJ1-1, with D hard to call. Germline V lookup: CDR1 MNHEY, CDR2 SVGAGI. Trimming pared 8 bases from V and 2 bases from J, leaving 12 bases between. The CDR3 totals 13 residues. The CDR3 is CASLAAFNTEAFF. For the CDR3, the DNA is TGTGCCAGCCTCGCGGCATTCAACACTGAAGCTTTCTTT.

The rearrangement uses TRBV11-2 and TRBJ1-2, with TRBD1 matching over 7 bases. Germline-derived CDR1 and CDR2 are SGHAT and FQNNGV. This CDR3 has 15 amino acids. The V gene end was trimmed by 1 base and the J gene end by 5 bases; junction bases not matched to a gene: 7. DNA for the CDR3: TGTGCCAGCAGCTTAGGGGCAGGGGGGTATTATGGCTACACCTTC. Translation: CASSLGAGGYYGYTF. The variable domain in full, completed from reference TRBV11-2 and TRBJ1-2, reads EAGVAQSPRYKIIEKRQSVAFWCNPISGHATLYWYQQILGQGPKLLIQFQNNGVVDDSQLPKDRFSAERLKGVDSTLKIQPAKLEDSAVYLCASSLGAGGYYGYTFGSGTRLTVV.

The V gene is TRBV7-2, the J gene TRBJ1-6; perhaps TRBD1 as D (6 bases). The CDR3 length is 15 residues. V was pared by 4 bases and J by 9 bases, with 16 bases between. Germline CDR1 is SGHTA and CDR2 is FQGNSA. CDR3 loop: CASSSEGDSSSPLHF. Written as DNA, the CDR3 is TGTGCCAGCAGCTCGGAGGGGGATAGCAGTTCACCCCTCCACTTT.

This clone was seen only a few times. V is TRBV30 and J is TRBJ2-2; 9 bases match TRBD2. CDR3 size: 15 residues. The V and J ends lost 1 base and 6 bases, in that order; junction bases with no gene match: 6. Germline CDR1 reads GTSNPN; CDR2 reads SVGIG (reference sequence). The CDR3 reads CAWSGIAGASGELFF. The CDR3 nucleotides read TGTGCCTGGAGTGGGATAGCGGGGGCCTCCGGGGAGCTGTTTTTT.

The V gene is TRBV6-2 or TRBV6-3, the J gene TRBJ1-1; no firm D call. Germline CDR1 MNHEY, CDR2 SVGEGT. The CDR3 covers 15 residues. The ends were cut back, 6 bases at V and 4 bases at J, with 18 bases in the middle. The CDR3 region is CASSPYEGIGTEAFF. As DNA, the CDR3 is TGTGCCAGCAGCCCCTACGAAGGGATCGGCACTGAAGCTTTCTTT.

This clone came up once. The chain recombines TRBV7-2 with TRBJ2-1; TRBD2 matches 10 bases. V dropped 5 bases and J dropped 8; count of bases not matched to a gene: 3. The CDR3 totals 13 residues. Per the germline V gene, CDR1 is SGHTA and CDR2 is FQGNSA. The CDR3 loop is CASSPSGGDEQFF. The CDR3 DNA reads TGTGCCAGCAGCCCTAGCGGGGGTGATGAGCAGTTCTTC.